The 10 T cell receptor beta chains listed next were all sequenced from one sample in a study of blood T cell dynamics during melanoma immunotherapy. The time point here: week 3, after first cycle of checkpoint inhibitor. TCRdb's copy holds only in-frame clones and misses some; the assay was immunoSEQ multiplex PCR. The data contain 15,000 or so clones, around 93% of them singletons. The specimen comprised effector memory CD8+ T cells from blood, sampled from a patient treated with checkpoint blockade. The receptors originated from a human donor with melanoma.

The chain joins TRBV11-2 to TRBJ2-5, with D tentatively TRBD1 (5 bases). This CDR3 spans 13 amino acids. Per the germline V gene, CDR1 is SGHAT and CDR2 is FQNNGV. Trimming removed 2 bases at V and 7 bases at J, with 11 bases between. CDR3 DNA sequence: TGTGCCAGCAGCTTATCCACTCAGGGGACCCAGTACTTC. Translating it yields CASSLSTQGTQYF.

This chain uses TRBV4-1 with TRBJ2-5; 10 positions agree with TRBD2. The J call may be incorrect, as the DNA end agrees better with TRBJ2-7. This CDR3 has 15 residues. The germline CDR1 and CDR2 sequences are MGHRA and YSYEKL. Written as DNA, the CDR3 is TGCGCCAGCAGCCAGGCCCCTAGCGGGAGATACGAGCAGTACTTC. This translates into CASSQAPSGRYEQYF.

The genes are TRBV9 and TRBJ2-7, with 9 nucleotides matching TRBD1. The length of the CDR3 is 13 residues. CDR1 and CDR2 from the germline V gene are SGDLS and YYNGEE. After removal of 2 bases from V and 7 bases from J, the junction contained 4 bases not matched to a gene. DNA for the CDR3: TGTGCCAGCAGCGTCGGACAGGGGACGGAGCAGTACTTC. Translation gives CASSVGQGTEQYF. The complete variable domain, with remaining parts taken from reference TRBV9 and TRBJ2-7, reads DSGVTQTPKHLITATGQRVTLRCSPRSGDLSVYWYQQSLDQGLQFLIQYYNGEERAKGNILERFSAQQFPDLHSELNLSSLELGDSALYFCASSVGQGTEQYFGPGTRLTVT.

This clone was found a few times. V and J are TRBV27 and TRBJ1-4; possible D gene TRBD1, 5 bases. CDR3 length: 16 residues. CDR1 is MNHEY and CDR2 is SMNVEV in the germline V gene (reference sequence). The V gene lost 3 bases and the J gene lost 0 bases, with 11 bases spanning the gap. DNA for the CDR3: TGTGCCAGCAGTTTGAGGACAACTGCAACTAATGAAAAACTGTTTTTT. Translated: CASSLRTTATNEKLFF.

This clone was seen just once. V usage is TRBV29-1 and J usage is TRBJ2-7; 7 bases align to TRBD1. The V segment lost 3 bases and the J segment 0 bases; nucleotides outside the gene matches: 2. This CDR3 spans 13 amino acids. In germline, CDR1 is SQVTM, CDR2 ANQGSEA. The CDR3 region has the DNA TGCAGCGTTGAGGGGACAGACTCCTACGAGCAGTACTTC. Translation: CSVEGTDSYEQYF.

V usage is TRBV6-5 and J usage is TRBJ1-2; 7 positions match TRBD1. V dropped 5 bases and J dropped 2; count of bases not matched to a gene: 8. The V gene's germline CDR1 is MNHEY and CDR2 SVGAGI. The CDR3 is 15 residues long. The CDR3 DNA reads as TGTGCCAGCAGTCATCTCGGACAGGAAAACTATGGCTACACCTTC. Encoded protein: CASSHLGQENYGYTF.

This clone has a handful of counts. The chain joins TRBV6-6 to TRBJ2-7; D is undetermined. Germline V CDR1 and CDR2: MNHNY, SVGAGI (reference sequence). This CDR3 comprises 13 residues. The V end lost 1 base, the J end lost 5 bases, and 9 bases lay between the germline ends. The CDR3 DNA is TGTGCCAGCAGTTACTTTGCGCAGGACGAGCAGTACTTC. Its translation: CASSYFAQDEQYF.

The rearrangement uses TRBV29-1 and TRBJ2-1; weak D call: TRBD2 (5 bases). Trimming cost V 1 base and J 2 bases, with 9 bases left between them. This CDR3 region has 14 residues. Germline V gives CDR1 SQVTM, CDR2 ANQGSEA. CDR3 DNA: TGCAGCGTTGAAGGGCTAGCCCCCTACAATGAGCAGTTCTTC. Protein product: CSVEGLAPYNEQFF.

This clone was detected only once. V usage is TRBV6-1 and J usage is TRBJ1-1; D might be TRBD1 (6 bases). The CDR3 loop spans 12 amino acids. CDR1 and CDR2 from the germline V gene are MNHNS and SASEGT. Deletions cut 10 bases from V and 1 base from J, with 10 bases between. The CDR3 bases are TGTGCCACCAAGGGACAGAACACTGAAGCTTTCTTT. As protein: CATKGQNTEAFF.

The rearrangement links TRBV9 to TRBJ1-2; TRBD1 matches at 7 bases. The CDR3 is made up of 13 amino acids. The V and J ends lost 4 bases and 3 bases, in that order; junction bases with no gene match: 3. Germline V gene data show CDR1 as SGDLS and CDR2 as YYNGEE. The CDR3 DNA sequence: TGTGCCAGCAGCCTCGGACAGGACTATGGCTACACCTTC. Translated, it gives CASSLGQDYGYTF. The full variable domain, its missing parts supplied by reference TRBV9 and TRBJ1-2, is DSGVTQTPKHLITATGQRVTLRCSPRSGDLSVYWYQQSLDQGLQFLIQYYNGEERAKGNILERFSAQQFPDLHSELNLSSLELGDSALYFCASSLGQDYGYTFGSGTRLTVV.